These T cell receptor beta chains were read from a single sample in a study of metastatic and nonmetastatic thyroid tumors. MiXCR re-clonotyped the PCR reads for TCRdb. The table records under 35,000 clones, around 25% of them present only once. The sequenced sample consisted of blood. All receptors derive from a female donor with papillary thyroid cancer or a benign thyroid nodule (not recorded which). Some clones in this sample may be carry-over from other donors' samples. CDR3s include the opening cysteine and the closing phenylalanine or tryptophan. A D gene is named only where the DNA matches it firmly. Only some rows state a clone size, as once, few, many or a class for expanded clones.

>TRBJ1-1|.|many|TRBV2
CASRNRVATEAFF
TGTGCCAGCAGAAACAGGGTGGCGACTGAAGCTTTCTTT
>TRBJ1-6|.|.|TRBV28
CASSLRQVISPLHF
TGTGCCAGCAGTTTACGGCAGGTTATTTCACCCCTCCACTTT
>TRBJ2-1|TRBD2|few|TRBV4-1
CAIIQGTSGYNEQFF
TGCGCCATCATCCAGGGGACTAGCGGATACAATGAGCAGTTCTTC
>TRBJ2-1|TRBD2|many|TRBV19
CASSSGRTSGRFGEQFF
TGTGCCAGTAGTAGTGGCCGGACTAGCGGGAGGTTTGGAGAGCAGTTCTTC
>TRBJ1-2|TRBD1|few|TRBV6-1
CASIQPVDRGGCYTF
TGTGCCAGCATCCAACCCGTCGACAGGGGAGGCTGCTACACCTTC
>TRBJ2-1|.|many|TRBV11-2
CASSFPINSQFF
TGTGCCAGCAGCTTCCCTATTAACTCGCAGTTCTTC
>TRBJ1-1|.|many|TRBV5-5
CASSFSQNPNTEAFF
TGTGCCAGCAGCTTTTCCCAGAACCCCAACACTGAAGCTTTCTTT
>TRBJ2-3|TRBD2|medium-sized|TRBV6-1
CASSGTRSTQYF
TGTGCCAGCAGTGGGACTAGATCTACGCAGTATTTT
>TRBJ2-1|TRBD2|many|TRBV20-1
CSARSLTSGRGNEQFF
TGCAGTGCTAGGTCCTTGACTAGCGGGAGGGGAAATGAGCAGTTCTTC
>TRBJ1-5|.|.|TRBV2
CASGRENSNQPQHF
TGTGCCAGCGGGCGGGAAAATAGCAATCAGCCCCAGCATTTT
>TRBJ2-7|.|many|TRBV14
CASSQMGGLPYEQYF
TGTGCCAGCAGCCAGATGGGAGGATTGCCCTACGAGCAGTACTTC
>TRBJ1-5|.|.|TRBV6-2/TRBV6-3
CASSYSLALSNQPQHF
TGTGCCAGCAGTTACTCCTTGGCACTGAGCAATCAGCCCCAGCATTTT
>TRBJ2-1|TRBD2|many|TRBV7-2
CASSSSGRAGGQFF
TGTGCCAGCAGTAGTAGCGGGAGGGCCGGCGGGCAGTTCTTC
>TRBJ2-1|TRBD2|.|TRBV7-3
CASTQVAGAYNEQFF
TGTGCCAGCACCCAGGTGGCGGGGGCCTACAATGAGCAGTTCTTC
>TRBJ1-5|.|.|TRBV11-1
CASSSPGTVVAISPSIF
.
>TRBJ2-1|.|many|TRBV4-2
CASSPGRSNNEQFF
TGTGCCAGCAGCCCGGGCCGCTCCAACAATGAGCAGTTCTTC
>TRBJ2-2|.|.|TRBV7-2
CASSLGRGSNNRELFF
TGTGCCAGCAGCTTAGGGCGCGGCTCGAACAACCGGGAGCTGTTTTTT
>TRBJ2-7|.|.|TRBV6-1
CASSVPLRGLEQYF
TGTGCCAGCAGTGTCCCCCTCAGGGGTTTGGAGCAGTACTTC
>TRBJ1-2|.|many|TRBV5-4
CASSLSWTDEYGYTF
TGTGCCAGCAGCTTGTCCTGGACAGACGAATATGGCTACACCTTC
>TRBJ1-4|.|many|TRBV19
CASSITTGTNEKLFF
TGTGCCAGTAGTATCACGACGGGGACTAATGAAAAACTGTTTTTT
>TRBJ1-4|.|.|TRBV7-6
CASSLLGWDREKLFF
TGTGCCAGCAGCTTATTGGGTTGGGATCGAGAAAAACTGTTTTTT
>TRBJ2-7|TRBD2|.|TRBV11-1
CASSFPELTSGRPYEQYF
TGTGCCAGCAGCTTTCCGGAACTCACTAGCGGGAGACCCTACGAGCAGTACTTC
>TRBJ2-7|TRBD1|many|TRBV3-1
CASSHRGPYEQYF
TGTGCCAGCAGCCACAGGGGGCCCTACGAGCAGTACTTC
>TRBJ2-3|TRBD2|many|TRBV6-2/TRBV6-3
CASSHASGMDTQYF
TGTGCCAGCAGCCACGCTAGCGGGATGGATACGCAGTATTTT
>TRBJ2-3|.|few|TRBV15
CATSRDRVDTQYF
TGTGCCACCAGCAGAGATCGGGTCGATACGCAGTATTTT
>TRBJ1-1|TRBD1|.|TRBV20-1
CSASEGASEAFF
TGCAGTGCTAGTGAGGGGGCAAGTGAAGCTTTCTTT
>TRBJ2-1|TRBD2|.|TRBV7-2
CASRYSGRPYNEQFF
TGTGCCAGCAGATATAGCGGGAGACCCTACAATGAGCAGTTCTTC
>TRBJ2-7|TRBD2|many|TRBV7-9
CASSPGTRALEQYF
TGTGCCAGCAGCCCCGGGACTAGGGCCCTCGAGCAGTACTTC
>TRBJ1-4|.|.|TRBV4-1
CASSQYDTDEKLIF
TGCGCCAGCAGCCAATATGATACTGATGAAAAACTGATTTTT
>TRBJ2-5|.|many|TRBV6-1
CASRSGVAEQETQYF
TGTGCCAGCAGATCCGGAGTAGCGGAACAAGAGACCCAGTACTTC
>TRBJ1-1|.|many|TRBV3-1
CASSQMLAGDEAFF
TGTGCCAGCAGCCAAATGTTGGCGGGGGATGAAGCTTTCTTT
>TRBJ2-5|.|many|TRBV7-2
CASSWAGGYQETQYF
TGTGCCAGCAGTTGGGCTGGGGGCTACCAAGAGACCCAGTACTTC
>TRBJ2-7|TRBD1|.|TRBV20-1
CSASRTPGQEQYF
TGCAGTGCTAGTCGGACACCGGGACAGGAGCAGTACTTC
>TRBJ1-2|.|.|TRBV6-6
CASSYRGDGGYTF
TGTGCCAGCAGTTATAGAGGGGACGGGGGCTACACCTTC
>TRBJ2-3|.|.|TRBV7-9
CASSLGCTDTQYF
TGTGCCAGCAGCTTAGGGTGCACGGATACGCAGTATTTT
>TRBJ1-5|.|.|TRBV12-3/TRBV12-4
CASSRIRSLNQPQHF
TGTGCCAGCAGCAGGATACGGAGCCTCAATCAGCCCCAGCATTTT
>TRBJ2-1|.|many|TRBV25-1
CASSEFGANAGNEQFF
TGTGCCAGCAGTGAATTTGGGGCTAACGCGGGTAATGAGCAGTTCTTC
>TRBJ1-5|.|.|TRBV19
CASSMGGSNQPQHF
TGTGCCAGTAGTATGGGCGGGTCCAATCAGCCCCAGCATTTT
>TRBJ2-2|.|.|TRBV2
CASSEVSDSYTGELFF
TGTGCCAGCAGTGAAGTGTCGGACTCATACACCGGGGAGCTGTTTTTT
>TRBJ1-1|.|many|TRBV28
CASSLGGLNTEAFF
TGTGCCAGCAGTTTAGGCGGCCTCAACACTGAAGCTTTCTTT
>TRBJ2-3|.|.|TRBV7-2
CASSSGWADTQYF
TGTGCCAGCAGCTCGGGCTGGGCGGATACGCAGTATTTT
>TRBJ1-6|TRBD1|many|TRBV19
CASSTPTGTGPNSPLHF
TGTGCCAGTAGTACCCCGACCGGGACAGGACCAAATTCACCCCTCCACTTT
>TRBJ2-7|.|many|TRBV19
CASSKEPWGLGEQYF
TGTGCCAGTAGTAAAGAACCTTGGGGACTTGGAGAGCAGTACTTC
>TRBJ1-1|.|many|TRBV28
CASSPGPPNHTEAFF
TGTGCCAGCAGCCCCGGGCCTCCGAACCACACTGAAGCTTTCTTT
>TRBJ2-1|.|.|TRBV11-2
CASSLDSGQLYNEQFF
TGTGCCAGCAGCTTAGATTCTGGACAACTTTACAATGAGCAGTTCTTC
>TRBJ1-6|.|once|TRBV18
CASSRDRTERVPHF
TGTGCCAGCTCACGGGACCGGACGGAGCGAGTCCCCCACTTT
>TRBJ1-5|.|many|TRBV19
CASTEGGSRQPQHF
TGTGCCAGTACCGAGGGGGGGTCGCGACAGCCCCAGCATTTT
>TRBJ2-1|.|few|TRBV12-3/TRBV12-4
CASRMVSSYPYEQFF
TGTGCCAGCAGAATGGTTAGTTCTTACCCTTATGAGCAGTTCTTC
>TRBJ1-2|.|medium-sized|TRBV6-1
CASTATMGYGYTF
TGTGCCAGCACAGCGACCATGGGCTATGGCTACACCTTC
>TRBJ1-1|.|many|TRBV11-3
CASSLDTRINTEAFF
TGTGCCAGCAGCTTAGACACCAGGATAAACACTGAAGCTTTCTTT
>TRBJ2-7|.|.|TRBV7-2
CASTTGGTYEQYF
TGTGCCAGCACAACGGGGGGCACCTACGAGCAGTACTTC
>TRBJ2-7|TRBD2|.|TRBV5-1
CASSLNLAGGPNEQYF
TGCGCCAGCAGCTTGAACCTAGCGGGAGGGCCGAACGAGCAGTACTTC
>TRBJ2-5|.|many|TRBV11-3
CASSLVQGGETQYF
TGTGCCAGCAGCTTAGTCCAGGGGGGGGAGACCCAGTACTTC